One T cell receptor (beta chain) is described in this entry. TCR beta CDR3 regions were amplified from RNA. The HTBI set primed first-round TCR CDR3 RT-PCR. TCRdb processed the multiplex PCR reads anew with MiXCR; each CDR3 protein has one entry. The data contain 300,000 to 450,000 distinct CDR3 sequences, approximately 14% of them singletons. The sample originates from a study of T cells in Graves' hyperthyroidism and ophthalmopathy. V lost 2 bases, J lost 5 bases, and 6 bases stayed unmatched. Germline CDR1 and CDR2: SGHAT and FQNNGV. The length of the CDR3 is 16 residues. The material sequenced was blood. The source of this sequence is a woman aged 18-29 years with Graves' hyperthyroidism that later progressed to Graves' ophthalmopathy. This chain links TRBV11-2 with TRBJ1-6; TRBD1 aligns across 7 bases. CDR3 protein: CASSLFGQADNSPLHF. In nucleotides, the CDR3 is TGTGCCAGCAGCTTATTCGGACAGGCGGATAATTCACCCCTCCACTTT.